Below, 14 T cell receptor beta chains from the same sample are listed, as sequenced in a study of cytotoxic CD8 clonotypes in ibrutinib-treated CLL. Data came from immunoSEQ multiplex PCR; TCRdb stores just in-frame clones and leaves some out. The profile shows hundreds of thousands of clones, roughly 73% of them singletons. The sample here was PBMCs, taken after 12 months of ibrutinib treatment. These receptors were collected from a human donor with chronic lymphocytic leukemia.

The chain has TRBV4-1 and TRBJ1-5; D might be TRBD1 (5 bases). The CDR3 has 18 residues. In germline, CDR1 is MGHRA, CDR2 YSYEKL. V lost 3 bases and J lost 0, with 18 bases in between. Here the CDR3 reads CASSQVVTVFYSNQPQHF. DNA of the CDR3: TGCGCCAGCAGCCAGGTTGTGACAGTATTCTATAGCAATCAGCCCCAGCATTTT.

The chain couples TRBV6-1 to TRBJ1-1; D is possibly TRBD1 (5 bases). V was cut by 6 bases and J by 1 base, with 12 bases left in between. CDR1 and CDR2 from the germline V gene are MNHNS and SASEGT. The CDR3 covers 14 residues. CDR3 sequence: CASRLQDRNTEAFF. The DNA for the CDR3 is TGTGCCAGCAGACTACAAGACAGGAACACTGAAGCTTTCTTT.

The CDR3 loop is CAISVETGVSGANVLTF. The CDR3 nucleotides read TGTGCCATCAGTGTGGAGACAGGGGTCTCTGGGGCCAACGTCCTGACTTTC. The chain combines TRBV10-3 with TRBJ2-6; 8 bases line up with TRBD1. Per germline, CDR1 ENHRY and CDR2 SYGVKD. V shed 4 bases and J 0 bases; nucleotides not matched to a gene: 5. The CDR3 has 17 amino acids.

The CDR3 DNA reads as TGTGCCAGTAGCAGAGACGGACTAGCGGGGGATATCACAGATACGCAGTATTTT. It is translated as CASSRDGLAGDITDTQYF. The V and J genes are TRBV19 and TRBJ2-3; 13 nucleotides match TRBD2. Unmatched junction bases numbered 11, after V lost 6 bases and J lost 2 bases. Germline CDR1 and CDR2: LNHDA and SQIVND (reference sequence). This CDR3 has 18 residues.

The rearrangement links TRBV5-4 to TRBJ2-7, with 8 bases that match TRBD1. The trim removed 5 bases at V and 7 bases at J, leaving 14 bases unmatched. Per germline, CDR1 SGHNT and CDR2 YYREEE (reference sequence). This CDR3 region has 15 residues. The CDR3 bases are TGTGCCAGCAGGAACGCAGGACAGGGTCTGAGGGAGCAGTACTTC. The encoded protein is CASRNAGQGLREQYF.

The chain carries TRBV15 and TRBJ2-7, with 10 bases lining up with TRBD2. CDR1 and CDR2 (germline): LNHNV, YYDKDF (reference sequence). Losses at the gene ends were 0 bases for V and 2 bases for J; bases not matched to a gene: 1. The CDR3 spans 15 residues. The CDR3 nucleotides read TGTGCCACCAGCAGAGAAGGGACTAGCGCCTACGAGCAGTACTTC. Translating gives CATSREGTSAYEQYF.

V is TRBV6-5 and J is TRBJ2-5, with 9 nucleotides matching TRBD2. Germline V gives CDR1 MNHEY, CDR2 SVGAGI. CDR3 length: 16 amino acids. V lost 1 base to trimming and J lost 5 bases; unmatched junction nucleotides: 8. CDR3 protein: CASSYFRSGGGETQYF. The DNA for the CDR3 is TGTGCCAGCAGTTACTTCCGTAGCGGGGGCGGGGAGACCCAGTACTTC.

This sequence joins TRBV30 and TRBJ1-5; no firm D call. The CDR3 covers 14 residues. The germline gives CDR1 GTSNPN, CDR2 SVGIG (reference sequence). V was trimmed by 4 bases and J by 3 bases, leaving 13 bases between them. The CDR3 nucleotides read TGTGCCTGGACCCTAGGTCAGGCCAATCAGCCCCAGCATTTT. Translated: CAWTLGQANQPQHF.

This clone was observed a few times. V is TRBV18 and J is TRBJ1-6; D unresolved. Trimming cost V 5 bases and J 3 bases, with 8 bases left between them. The CDR3 contains 14 residues. CDR1 and CDR2 from the germline V gene are KGHSH and LQKENI. In DNA, the CDR3 is TGTGCCAGCTCAGCCGACATCTATAATTCACCCCTCCACTTT. This sequence encodes CASSADIYNSPLHF.

V gene TRBV11-2 combines with J gene TRBJ1-1; 9 nucleotides line up with TRBD1. This CDR3 region has 14 residues. V lost 5 bases, J lost 5 bases, and 6 bases stayed unmatched. Germline CDR1 and CDR2: SGHAT and FQNNGV. DNA of the CDR3: TGTGCCAGCAGCGGTAGGACAGGGGAGACTGAAGCTTTCTTT. Amino acids: CASSGRTGETEAFF.

The J gene is TRBJ2-4, the V gene TRBV18; D not certain. Germline CDR1 KGHSH, CDR2 LQKENI. V lost 3 bases to trimming and J lost 4 bases, with 13 bases between them. The CDR3 is made up of 15 amino acids. This CDR3 is CASSPPSRPKNIQYF. In nucleotides, the CDR3 is TGTGCCAGCTCACCTCCCAGCAGGCCGAAAAACATTCAGTACTTC.

V is TRBV28 and J is TRBJ2-2; perhaps D is TRBD1 or TRBD2 (5 bases each). The CDR3 runs 15 residues. Germline lookup yields CDR1 MDHEN and CDR2 SYDVKM. V gave up 2 bases and J gave up 5 bases, with 12 bases separating them. The CDR3 coding sequence is TGTGCCAGCAGTTTAGGCCCTGGGGGAACCGGGGAGCTGTTTTTT. Its protein product is CASSLGPGGTGELFF.

This clone was counted once. V is TRBV4-1 and J is TRBJ1-5; tentatively, D is TRBD1 (5 bases). CDR1 MGHRA and CDR2 YSYEKL come from the germline V gene. Trimming removed 2 bases from V and 6 bases from J, with 11 bases in between. The CDR3 runs to 14 residues. The CDR3 coding sequence is TGCGCCAGCAGCCAATCGACAGCGGGTCAGCCCCAGCATTTT. This encodes CASSQSTAGQPQHF.

The rearrangement joins TRBV30 to TRBJ1-4, with D possibly TRBD1 on 5 matching bases. V was pared by 3 bases and J by 2 bases, with 10 bases between. The CDR3 length is 14 residues. The germline V gene encodes CDR1 GTSNPN and CDR2 SVGIG (reference sequence). This CDR3 reads CAWSARDTNEKLFF. The CDR3 DNA sequence: TGTGCCTGGAGCGCCCGGGACACTAATGAAAAACTGTTTTTT.